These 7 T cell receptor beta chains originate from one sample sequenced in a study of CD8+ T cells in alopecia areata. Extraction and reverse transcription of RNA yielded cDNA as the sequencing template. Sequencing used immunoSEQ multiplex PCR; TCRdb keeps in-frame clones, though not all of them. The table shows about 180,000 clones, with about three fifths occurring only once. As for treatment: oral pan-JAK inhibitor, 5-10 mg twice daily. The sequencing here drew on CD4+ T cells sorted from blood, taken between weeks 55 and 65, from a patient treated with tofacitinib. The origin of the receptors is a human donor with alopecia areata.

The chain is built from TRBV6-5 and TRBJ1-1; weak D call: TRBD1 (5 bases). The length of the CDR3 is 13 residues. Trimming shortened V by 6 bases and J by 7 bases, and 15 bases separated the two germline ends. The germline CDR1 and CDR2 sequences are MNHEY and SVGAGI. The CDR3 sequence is CASSPLRTLEAFF. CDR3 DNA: TGTGCCAGCAGCCCACTCCGGACACTTGAAGCTTTCTTT.

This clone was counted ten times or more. The CDR3 bases are TGTGCCAGCAGCCCAGGACAGTGGTCCTCTGGGGCCAACGTCCTGACTTTC. It yields the protein CASSPGQWSSGANVLTF. The chain has TRBV27 and TRBJ2-6; possibly TRBD1 for D (6 bases). The CDR3 contains 17 residues. Germline lookup yields CDR1 MNHEY and CDR2 SMNVEV (reference sequence). Trimming took 6 bases from V and 0 from J, leaving 15 bases between them.

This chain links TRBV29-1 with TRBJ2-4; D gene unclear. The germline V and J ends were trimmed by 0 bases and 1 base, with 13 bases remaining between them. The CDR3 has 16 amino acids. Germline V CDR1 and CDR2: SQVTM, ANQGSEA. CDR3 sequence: CSVEDLVGWAKNIQYF. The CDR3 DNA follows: TGCAGCGTTGAAGATCTTGTGGGTTGGGCCAAAAACATTCAGTACTTC.

The CDR3 coding sequence is TGCGCCAGCAGCCAAGAATGGTCAGGCAGGAAAGGGGCCTATGGCTACACCTTC. Protein sequence: CASSQEWSGRKGAYGYTF. The gene calls are TRBV4-1 and TRBJ1-2; TRBD1 might be the D (5 bases). The CDR3 extends over 18 amino acids. Trimming cost V 0 bases and J 4 bases, with 21 bases left between them. Germline assignment: CDR1 MGHRA and CDR2 YSYEKL.

CDR3 loop: CALNLLGEKLFF. Here the CDR3 DNA reads TGTGCCCTCAATCTCCTCGGGGAAAAACTGTTTTTT. This chain joins TRBV30 and TRBJ1-4; D unresolved. This CDR3 is built from 12 residues. Looked up from germline, CDR1 is GTSNPN and CDR2 is SVGIG (reference sequence). Between the trimmed V and J ends, which lost 8 bases and 8 bases, there was a span of 15 bases.

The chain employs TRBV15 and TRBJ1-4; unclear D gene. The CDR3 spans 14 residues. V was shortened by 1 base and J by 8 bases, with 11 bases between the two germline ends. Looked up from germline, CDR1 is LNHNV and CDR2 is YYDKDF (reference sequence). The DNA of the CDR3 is TGTGCCACCAGCAGAGTCCTCCCGATGGAAAAACTGTTTTTT. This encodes CATSRVLPMEKLFF.

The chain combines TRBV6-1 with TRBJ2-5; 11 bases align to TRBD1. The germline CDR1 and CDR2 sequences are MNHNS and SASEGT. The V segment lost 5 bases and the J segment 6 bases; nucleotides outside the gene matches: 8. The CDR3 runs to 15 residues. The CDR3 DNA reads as TGTGCCAGCAGTAGGACAGGGGGCGGCAATCAGACCCAGTACTTC. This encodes CASSRTGGGNQTQYF.